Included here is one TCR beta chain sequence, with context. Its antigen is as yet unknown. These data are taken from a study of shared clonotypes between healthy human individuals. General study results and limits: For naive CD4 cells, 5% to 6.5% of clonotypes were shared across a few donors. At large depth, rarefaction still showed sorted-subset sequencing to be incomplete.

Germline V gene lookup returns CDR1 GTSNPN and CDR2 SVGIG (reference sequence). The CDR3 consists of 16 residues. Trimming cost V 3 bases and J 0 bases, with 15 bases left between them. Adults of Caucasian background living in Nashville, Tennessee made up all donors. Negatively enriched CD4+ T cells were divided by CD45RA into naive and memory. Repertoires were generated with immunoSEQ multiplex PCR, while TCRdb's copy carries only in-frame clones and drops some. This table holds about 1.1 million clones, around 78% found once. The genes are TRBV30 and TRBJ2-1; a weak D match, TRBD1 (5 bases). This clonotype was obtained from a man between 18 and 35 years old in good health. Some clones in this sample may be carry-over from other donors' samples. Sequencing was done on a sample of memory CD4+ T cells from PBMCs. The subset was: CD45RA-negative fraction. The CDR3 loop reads CAWSPLGQSSYNEQFF. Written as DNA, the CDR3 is TGTGCCTGGAGCCCGCTGGGGCAGAGCTCCTACAATGAGCAGTTCTTC.